Included here is one T cell receptor beta chain sequence, with context. This specimen belongs to a study of blood T cell repertoires in COVID-19. Study context: The United States, Italy and Spain supplied acute and convalescent COVID-19 samples. Sources were T cells, B-cell-depleted T cells, or PBMCs; the material itself was cDNA or gDNA.

The authors' processing: Estimates of nucleated cell counts were drawn from the amplification of reference gene primers. TCRdb's table, derived via immunoSEQ multiplex PCR, lists solely in-frame clones and lacks some. For V, J and clone size, that table is used; D and trimming come from the DNA. The table shows 300,000 to 400,000 clones, with approximately 90% occurring only once. Sequencing input: peripheral blood. This TCR was recovered from a woman aged 45-60 years with active or convalescent COVID-19.

CDR3 nucleotides: TGCAGCGCCCAGGGGGACAGCCGAGGAAACACTGAAGCTTTCTTT. Translation gives CSAQGDSRGNTEAFF. The chain has TRBV29-1 and TRBJ1-1, with TRBD1 identical over 7 bases. Per germline, CDR1 SQVTM and CDR2 ANQGSEA. The V and J ends lost 7 bases and 2 bases, in that order; junction bases with no gene match: 13. The CDR3 runs to 15 residues.